This T cell receptor (beta chain) was observed in a study of blood T cell repertoires in COVID-19. The wider study: Acute-phase and convalescent COVID-19 samples originated in the United States, Italy and Spain. The cDNA or gDNA used as material had been derived from T cells, B-cell-depleted T cells, or PBMCs.

The CDR3 has 20 amino acids. Germline V gene sequence: CDR1 MNHNS, CDR2 SASEGT. J was trimmed by 4 bases and V by 2 bases; bases with no gene match: 19. Per the study methods: Reference gene primers were amplified, and this amplification served to estimate nucleated cell counts. Only in-frame clones appear in the TCRdb table, and some are missing; sequencing was by immunoSEQ multiplex PCR. From that table come the V and J calls and clone size; the DNA was used to work out D and trimming. The sample lists 150,000 or so clones; roughly three quarters were seen once. This sequence originates from a woman in her 70s with acute or convalescent COVID-19. Sequencing was performed on peripheral blood. The J gene is TRBJ2-7, the V gene TRBV6-1, with 11 bases lining up with TRBD2. CDR3 sequence reads: CASSEFAMIELAGALYEQYF. In nucleotides, the CDR3 is TGTGCCAGCAGTGAATTCGCGATGATAGAACTAGCGGGAGCTCTGTACGAGCAGTACTTC.